One T cell receptor beta chain is described in this entry. The PBMCs studied were ones that came from roughly 11 ml fresh peripheral blood. Template material for amplifying TCR beta CDR3 regions consisted of RNA transcripts. HTBI primers drove first-round RT-PCR of the TCR CDR3. One entry per CDR3 protein, called by TCRdb with MiXCR from the multiplex PCR reads. The table lists around 200,000 distinct CDR3 sequences, about a sixth of them singletons. These data come from a study of T cells in Graves' hyperthyroidism and ophthalmopathy. The origin of this receptor is a woman between 45 and 60 years old with Graves' hyperthyroidism. The sample comprised blood.

CDR3 nucleotide sequence: TGTGCCAGCTCACCGGAACTGCGAGGAGGCGGGGAGCTGTTTTTT. It encodes CASSPELRGGGELFF. This chain connects TRBV18 to TRBJ2-2, with D possibly matching TRBD2 (5 bases). Trimming took off 3 bases at V and 7 bases at J, with 15 bases between the two ends. CDR3 length equals 15 residues. Germline V gene lookup returns CDR1 KGHSH and CDR2 LQKENI.